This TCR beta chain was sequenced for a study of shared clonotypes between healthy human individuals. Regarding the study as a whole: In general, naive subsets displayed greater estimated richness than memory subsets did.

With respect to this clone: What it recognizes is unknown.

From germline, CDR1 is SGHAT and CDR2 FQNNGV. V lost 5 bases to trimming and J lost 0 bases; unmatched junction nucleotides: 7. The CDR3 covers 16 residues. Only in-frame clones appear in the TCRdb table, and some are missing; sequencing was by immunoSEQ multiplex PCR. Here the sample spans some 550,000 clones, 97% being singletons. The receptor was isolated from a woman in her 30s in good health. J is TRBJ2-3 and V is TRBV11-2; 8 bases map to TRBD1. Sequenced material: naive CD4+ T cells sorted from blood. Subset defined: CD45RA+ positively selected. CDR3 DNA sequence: TGTGCCAGCAGCCCCAGGGGGCTCGGGAGCACAGATACGCAGTATTTT. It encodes CASSPRGLGSTDTQYF.